These 29 T cell receptor beta chains were all obtained from the same sample, sequenced in a study of T cell responses to AZD1222 COVID-19 vaccine. Here immunoSEQ multiplex PCR was the method, and the copy in TCRdb shows in-frame clones only, minus some. The data hold some 80,000 clones, with over 60% observed a single time. This specimen was peripheral blood, taken 28 days after the second dose of the MenACWY control vaccine. The source is an adult who received the MenACWY meningococcal vaccine as a control.

The chain links TRBV5-6 to TRBJ1-1, with a weak D call TRBD1 (6 bases). The germline gives CDR1 SGHDT, CDR2 YYEEEE. The CDR3 extends over 13 amino acids. Trimming pared 0 bases from V and 8 bases from J, leaving 11 bases between. The CDR3: CASSLVSGAEAFF. The CDR3 nucleotides read TGTGCCAGCAGCTTGGTGTCAGGGGCCGAAGCTTTCTTT.

V and J are TRBV7-9 and TRBJ2-3, with D maybe TRBD2 (6 bases). The germline CDR1 and CDR2 sequences are SEHNR and FQNEAQ (reference sequence). CDR3 length: 16 amino acids. Trimming removed 10 bases at V and 5 bases at J, with 25 bases between. CDR3 in DNA: TGTGCCACCGAGCTCCCCCCTGGCGGGATCCGAGATACGCAGTATTTT. Translation gives CATELPPGGIRDTQYF.

The chain couples TRBV15 to TRBJ1-3, with D unresolved. Trimming took 0 bases from V and 3 from J, leaving 12 bases between them. Germline CDR1 LNHNV, CDR2 YYDKDF (reference sequence). This CDR3 comprises 16 residues. The CDR3, as DNA: TGTGCCACCAGCAGAGAAGGAGGGAGGGATGGAAACACCATATATTTT. This translates into CATSREGGRDGNTIYF.

The table lists this clone with a few counts. The rearrangement uses TRBV4-1 and TRBJ1-2; D remains ambiguous. The CDR3 runs to 16 residues. Germline CDR1 and CDR2: MGHRA and YSYEKL. V dropped 0 bases and J dropped 1 base, with 12 bases sitting between them. The CDR3 reads CASSQELQNRNYGYTF. The DNA for the CDR3 is TGCGCCAGCAGCCAAGAGCTACAGAACCGTAACTATGGCTACACCTTC.

This clone was recorded once. The chain is built from TRBV30 and TRBJ2-7; D might be TRBD1 (7 bases). Trimming pared 0 bases from V and 7 bases from J, leaving 13 bases between. The CDR3 contains 13 residues. Germline lookup yields CDR1 GTSNPN and CDR2 SVGIG (reference sequence). CDR3 sequence (DNA): TGTGCCTGGAGTGTGGAGGGGGCAGGGGAGCAGTACTTC. It encodes CAWSVEGAGEQYF.

This chain joins TRBV6-5 and TRBJ2-1, with TRBD1 matching over 7 bases. CDR1 and CDR2 from the germline V gene are MNHEY and SVGAGI. CDR3 length equals 14 residues. V shed 7 bases, J shed 3 bases, and the junction held 6 bases outside the gene matches. CDR3 sequence: CASKGQVLYNEQFF. For the CDR3, the DNA is TGTGCCAGCAAAGGACAGGTCCTCTACAATGAGCAGTTCTTC.

V and J are TRBV29-1 and TRBJ1-1; 7 nucleotides align to TRBD1. The CDR3 extends over 12 amino acids. CDR1 is SQVTM and CDR2 is ANQGSEA in the germline V gene. The J segment lost 9 bases and the V segment lost 6 bases, leaving 10 bases of the junction unmatched. CDR3 in DNA: TGCAGCGTAATGACCGGGACAGCAAAAGCTTTCTTT. This codes for CSVMTGTAKAFF.

The V gene is TRBV7-2, the J gene TRBJ2-5; a weak D match, TRBD2 (6 bases). V was shortened by 3 bases and J by 7 bases, with 15 bases between the two germline ends. The CDR3 loop spans 14 amino acids. The V gene's germline CDR1 is SGHTA and CDR2 FQGNSA. CDR3 in amino acids: CASSFTGLGGTQYF. The CDR3 DNA reads as TGTGCCAGCAGCTTCACCGGGCTGGGGGGGACCCAGTACTTC.

This sequence joins TRBV11-2 and TRBJ2-7; 8 positions agree with TRBD1. V lost 4 bases to trimming and J lost 1 base; unmatched junction nucleotides: 9. The germline V gene encodes CDR1 SGHAT and CDR2 FQNNGV. This CDR3 region has 16 residues. CDR3 DNA: TGTGCCAGCAGCTCGACCGGTTGGGACAGGTCCTACGAGCAGTACTTC. This encodes CASSSTGWDRSYEQYF.

The rearrangement links TRBV18 to TRBJ1-6, with 8 bases matching TRBD1. This CDR3 contains 15 residues. The junction had 10 bases not matched to a gene; V was cut back by 5 bases and J by 10 bases. Per the germline V gene, CDR1 is KGHSH and CDR2 is LQKENI. CDR3 DNA sequence: TGTGCCAGCTCAACCGAAGAAGGACAGGGCTCACCCCTCCACTTT. Translation gives CASSTEEGQGSPLHF.

The rearrangement links TRBV19 to TRBJ1-1, with D unclear. CDR3 size: 14 residues. CDR1 LNHDA and CDR2 SQIVND come from the germline V gene (reference sequence). V was pared by 3 bases and J by 1 base, with 9 bases between. Here the CDR3 reads CASSILDSNTEAFF. The CDR3 region has the DNA TGTGCCAGTAGTATCTTGGATTCGAACACTGAAGCTTTCTTT.

Written as DNA, the CDR3 is TGTGCCAGCAGCTTAACAGCCGAAGAGACCCAGTACTTC. Translating gives CASSLTAEETQYF. V gene TRBV7-9 combines with J gene TRBJ2-5; D gene unclear. Germline V CDR1 and CDR2: SEHNR, FQNEAQ (reference sequence). CDR3 length: 13 residues. Deletions cut 2 bases from V and 3 bases from J, with 7 bases between.

This clone was recorded a few times. The sample holds other DNA sequences that translate to the same CDR3. The CDR3 DNA follows: TGTGCCAGCAGCTTATTGGGCGGGGACAGCACAGATACGCAGTATTTT. This gives the protein CASSLLGGDSTDTQYF. J is TRBJ2-3 and V is TRBV7-2, with D maybe TRBD2 (6 bases). The germline V gene encodes CDR1 SGHTA and CDR2 FQGNSA. V was clipped by 2 bases and J by 0 bases, with 12 bases between them. The CDR3 runs 16 residues.

This chain connects TRBV4-1 to TRBJ1-6; D is perhaps TRBD1 (6 bases). CDR1 and CDR2 (germline): MGHRA, YSYEKL. Trimming removed 1 base from V and 9 bases from J, with 10 bases in between. There are 14 residues in the CDR3. CDR3: CASSQVQGGSPLHF. The CDR3 DNA reads as TGCGCCAGCAGCCAAGTACAGGGTGGTTCACCCCTCCACTTT.

The chain employs TRBV18 and TRBJ2-7, with D unclear. The CDR3 runs 13 residues. The germline gives CDR1 KGHSH, CDR2 LQKENI. V was trimmed by 0 bases and J by 0 bases, leaving 3 bases between them. CDR3 loop: CASSPPASYEQYF. CDR3 sequence (DNA): TGTGCCAGCTCACCACCGGCCTCCTACGAGCAGTACTTC.

The count of this clone is one. The genes are TRBV2 and TRBJ1-6; D uncertain. In germline, CDR1 is SNHLY, CDR2 FYNNEI. CDR3 length: 15 amino acids. With 4 bases removed from V and 4 bases from J, the gap between germline ends came to 11 bases. The CDR3 DNA is TGTGCCAGCAGTGCCACAGCGACGTATAATTCACCCCTCCACTTT. It is translated as CASSATATYNSPLHF. The variable domain in full, with the rest retrieved from reference TRBV2 and TRBJ1-6, is EPEVTQTPSHQVTQMGQEVILRCVPISNHLYFYWYRQILGQKVEFLVSFYNNEISEKSEIFDDQFSVERPDGSNFTLKIRSTKLEDSAMYFCASSATATYNSPLHFGNGTRLTVT.

The chain uses TRBV7-8 and TRBJ2-3; D ambiguous. Trimming left V 5 bases short and J 2 bases short, with 14 bases between. This CDR3 is 15 amino acids long. The germline gives CDR1 SGHVS, CDR2 FQNEAQ. CDR3 region: CASSRGYSPTDTQYF. CDR3 coding DNA: TGTGCCAGCAGCCGAGGTTATAGCCCCACAGATACGCAGTATTTT.

The rearrangement joins TRBV5-1 to TRBJ2-1; 11 nucleotides line up with TRBD2. Germline V gene lookup returns CDR1 SGHRS and CDR2 YFSETQ. The V and J ends lost 1 base and 6 bases, in that order; junction bases with no gene match: 6. CDR3 length: 16 amino acids. The CDR3 DNA follows: TGCGCCAGCAGCTTGTTTCCTGGGACTAGCGGCAATGAGCAGTTCTTC. Protein sequence: CASSLFPGTSGNEQFF.

The chain links TRBV3-1 (or the pseudogene TRBV3-2) to TRBJ2-5; TRBD2 matches at 12 bases. The CDR3 has 18 amino acids. CDR1 and CDR2 (germline): LGHDT, YNNKEL (reference sequence). V gave up 0 bases and J gave up 4 bases; unmatched junction bases: 9. CDR3 sequence: CASSQDGTSGWGAETQYF. The DNA for the CDR3 is TGTGCCAGCAGCCAAGATGGGACTAGCGGGTGGGGGGCAGAGACCCAGTACTTC.

This chain links TRBV24-1 with TRBJ2-7; the D is unclear. CDR3 length: 13 residues. CDR1 KGHDR and CDR2 SFDVKD come from the germline V gene. CDR3 region: CAPRRWVYYEQYF. In nucleotides, the CDR3 is TGTGCTCCGCGTCGGTGGGTTTACTACGAGCAGTACTTC.

This chain joins TRBV6-5 and TRBJ2-7; perhaps TRBD2 as D (5 bases). The CDR3 is 15 residues long. CDR1 is MNHEY, CDR2 SVGAGI, per germline. Trimming stripped 0 bases from V and 4 bases from J, with 13 bases between. CDR3 DNA: TGTGCCAGCAGTTACTCTCGGGAACGGATGTACGAGCAGTACTTC. It specifies CASSYSRERMYEQYF.

The chain is built from TRBV5-5 and TRBJ1-6; D is ambiguous. CDR3 length: 14 residues. V lost 4 bases and J lost 6, with 11 bases in between. Germline V gene lookup returns CDR1 SGHKS and CDR2 YYEKEE (reference sequence). The CDR3: CASSPTRINSPLHF. CDR3 nucleotide sequence: TGTGCCAGCAGCCCCACCCGGATTAATTCACCCCTCCACTTT.

The genes are TRBV9 and TRBJ1-4; D call uncertain. The V and J ends lost 0 bases and 12 bases respectively, with 12 bases between them. CDR1 is SGDLS and CDR2 is YYNGEE in the germline V gene. This CDR3 is built from 13 residues. CDR3 in DNA: TGTGCCAGCAGCGTAGGCCCGAGCCGCGAACTGTTTTTT. It encodes CASSVGPSRELFF. The full variable domain, rest sourced from reference TRBV9 and TRBJ1-4, is DSGVTQTPKHLITATGQRVTLRCSPRSGDLSVYWYQQSLDQGLQFLIQYYNGEERAKGNILERFSAQQFPDLHSELNLSSLELGDSALYFCASSVGPSRELFFGSGTQLSVL.

The chain combines TRBV7-2 with TRBJ1-5, with D perhaps matching TRBD1 (5 bases). The V end lost 3 bases, the J end lost 7 bases, and 16 bases lay between the germline ends. CDR3 size: 15 residues. Germline assignment: CDR1 SGHTA and CDR2 FQGNSA. As DNA, the CDR3 is TGTGCCAGCAGCTTGAACCAGGGAGGCCGGCAGCCCCAGCATTTT. Its protein is CASSLNQGGRQPQHF.

This chain joins TRBV24-1 and TRBJ1-1; D is perhaps TRBD1 (5 bases). The length of the CDR3 is 19 residues. Germline V gene sequence: CDR1 KGHDR, CDR2 SFDVKD. Trimming removed 0 bases at V and 1 base at J, with 20 bases between. Written as DNA, the CDR3 is TGTGCCACCAGTGATTTGCCCTGGGAAGGGGAGGGAAAGAACACTGAAGCTTTCTTT. Its protein is CATSDLPWEGEGKNTEAFF.

V gene TRBV6-5 combines with J gene TRBJ2-7; no firm D call. The V gene lost 0 bases and the J gene lost 5 bases, with 14 bases spanning the gap. Germline V gene data show CDR1 as MNHEY and CDR2 as SVGAGI. The CDR3 covers 15 residues. In nucleotides, the CDR3 is TGTGCCAGCAGTTACTCGGCTACCTTCGGCGACGAGCAGTACTTC. Its protein product is CASSYSATFGDEQYF.

The rearrangement uses TRBV30 and TRBJ1-6, with a possible D match to TRBD1 (5 bases). The CDR3 has 13 residues. Per germline, CDR1 GTSNPN and CDR2 SVGIG (reference sequence). Trimming took off 5 bases at V and 6 bases at J, with 11 bases between the two ends. The CDR3 region is CAWDGGFNSPLHF. The CDR3 DNA is TGTGCCTGGGACGGGGGATTTAATTCACCCCTCCACTTT.

The chain is built from TRBV19 and TRBJ1-3; D is unresolved. CDR1 LNHDA and CDR2 SQIVND come from the germline V gene (reference sequence). V was pared by 6 bases and J by 0 bases, with 15 bases between. CDR3 length equals 16 residues. The CDR3 DNA reads TGTGCCAGTAGCTTCGGAACCATGAGCTCTGGAAACACCATATATTTT. As protein: CASSFGTMSSGNTIYF.

The V call is TRBV14, the J call TRBJ1-3; TRBD1 agrees at 7 bases. After removal of 1 base from V and 4 bases from J, the junction contained 7 bases not matched to a gene. CDR1 and CDR2 (germline): SGHDN, FVKESK. This CDR3 spans 16 amino acids. The DNA for the CDR3 is TGTGCCAGCAGCCAAGCCCGACCGACAGGGGGAAACACCATATATTTT. This sequence encodes CASSQARPTGGNTIYF. Filled out from reference TRBV14 and TRBJ1-3, the complete variable domain reads EAGVTQFPSHSVIEKGQTVTLRCDPISGHDNLYWYRRVMGKEIKFLLHFVKESKQDESGMPNNRFLAERTGGTYSTLKVQPAELEDSGVYFCASSQARPTGGNTIYFGEGSWLTVV.